This T cell receptor (beta chain) stems from a study of cytomegalovirus exposure and HLA in healthy donors. Every donor was a healthy person donating bone marrow. The CDR3 runs 17 residues. J lost 5 bases, V lost 0 bases, and 7 bases had no gene match. CDR1 and CDR2 (germline): SEHNR, FQNEAQ (reference sequence). This clone was counted a few times. What it recognizes is unknown. 13 Jbeta primers and 60 Vbeta primers were used for the PCR. Assay: immunoSEQ multiplex PCR; the TCRdb copy retains only in-frame clones and omits some. The sample has over 75,000 clones; around four fifths are singletons. Study-level findings and limits: Reported performance of the classifier showed diagnosis of cytomegalovirus status with high specificity and sensitivity. TCR beta sequences numbering 15,000 to 20,000 were associated with HLA alleles at 0.05 false discovery rate in a later analysis.

This TCR was recovered from a man under 40 in good health and CMV-seropositive. Sequencing was performed on PBMCs. The V call is TRBV7-9, the J call TRBJ2-1; TRBD2 matches 10 bases. The CDR3 DNA sequence: TGTGCCAGCAGCTTAGCGCGAGGCCTAGCGGGAGACAATGAGCAGTTCTTC. Its protein product is CASSLARGLAGDNEQFF.